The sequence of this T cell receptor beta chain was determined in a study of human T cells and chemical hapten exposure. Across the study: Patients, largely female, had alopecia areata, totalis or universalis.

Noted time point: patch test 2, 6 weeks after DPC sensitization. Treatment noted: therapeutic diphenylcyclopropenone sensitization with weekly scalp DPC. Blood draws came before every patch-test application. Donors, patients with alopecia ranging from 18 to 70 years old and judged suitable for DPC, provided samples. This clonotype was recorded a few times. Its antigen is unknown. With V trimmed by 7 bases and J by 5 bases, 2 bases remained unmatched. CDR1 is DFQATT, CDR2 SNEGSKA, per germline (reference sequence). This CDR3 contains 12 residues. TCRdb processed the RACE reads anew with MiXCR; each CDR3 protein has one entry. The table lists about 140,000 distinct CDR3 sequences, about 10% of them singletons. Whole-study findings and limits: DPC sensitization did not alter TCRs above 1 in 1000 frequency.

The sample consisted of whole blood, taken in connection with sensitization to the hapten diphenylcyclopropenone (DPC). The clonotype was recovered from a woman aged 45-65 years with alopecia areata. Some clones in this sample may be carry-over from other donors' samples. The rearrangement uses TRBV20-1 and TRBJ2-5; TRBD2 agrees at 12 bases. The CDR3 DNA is TGCAGTGTCGGACTAGCGGGGGAGACCCAGTACTTC. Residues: CSVGLAGETQYF.